These T cell receptor beta chains were read from a single sample in a study of blood T cell repertoires in COVID-19. Only in-frame clones appear in the TCRdb table, and some are missing; sequencing was by immunoSEQ multiplex PCR. The sample has tens of thousands of clones; approximately 85% are singletons. Sequenced material: peripheral blood. Every receptor here comes from an elderly woman with acute or convalescent COVID-19. CDR3s include the opening cysteine and the closing phenylalanine or tryptophan. The D gene is left open where the match is weak.

v_call d_call cdr3_aa
TRBV7-8 . CASSLAGGQPQHF
TRBV9 . CASSVGENEQFF
TRBV7-2 . CASSLDFGLRGYTF
TRBV2 . CATTRVGGATEAFF
TRBV5-4 TRBD2 CASSTHPGGGEEETQYF
TRBV7-9 . CASSLEAGGYEQYF
TRBV3-1/TRBV3-2 . CASSHQGMNTEAFF
TRBV19 . CASSIDGGRNSVNQPQHF
TRBV2 TRBD2 CPSSGGQRGGSYEQYF
TRBV10-3 TRBD2 CAITGASGSSDTQYF
TRBV3-1/TRBV3-2 TRBD1 CASSPLSGTGERGETQYF
TRBV3-1/TRBV3-2 . CASSQGYESNQPQHF
TRBV7-9 TRBD1 CASSLGTAYGYTF
TRBV6-1 TRBD2 CASSEAGGRSSYNEQFF
TRBV27 . CASKERLAENQPQHF
TRBV29-1 . CSVGGRSGYTF
TRBV7-2 . CASRQGGSVYEQYF
TRBV25-1 . CASSGAGGNQPQHF
TRBV19 . CASSISSGQFSNQPQHF
TRBV19 TRBD1 CASSILTGTGYTF
TRBV5-5 TRBD2 CASSFLAGKIEQFF
TRBV10-2 . CASSEFRLPHYNEQFF
TRBV18 TRBD2 CASKTSGKETQYF
TRBV7-2 . CASSRGTPKTQYF
TRBV21-1 . CASSKIPDGQYNEQFF
TRBV9 . CASSVGLEGGTYNEQFF
TRBV7-2 . CASSLAQLGGKGAANTEAFF
TRBV5-5 . CASVQGAADTQYF
TRBV6-1 TRBD2 CASSERASGRGSSYNEQFF
TRBV15 TRBD1 CATREDRGRTEAFF
TRBV15 . CATSRDRNTGELFF
TRBV7-9 TRBD1 CASSLEGQGKGYTF
TRBV10-2 TRBD1 CASSDRGLGELFF
TRBV28 . CGAGRAEEGLFF
TRBV30 TRBD1 CAWSPTWGTGLGDTQYF
TRBV27 . CASSLGLDTEAFF
TRBV27 . CASSLRIRGGINEKLFF
TRBV5-4 TRBD2 CASSSTSGPYEQYF
TRBV7-8 TRBD1 CASSRGQGNADTQYF
TRBV20-1 . CSARAETVSTF
TRBV10-3 . CAISVGGEVGELFF
TRBV19 . CASSMRSNFYTF
TRBV27 TRBD2 CASSPPLAATDTQYF
TRBV30 TRBD2 CALRTSGMAQYF
TRBV18 . CASSPKISGEQYF
TRBV15 . CATSREQTGSEKLFF
TRBV19 . CASSRGSSYNEQFF
TRBV6-5 . CASTGGVPYGYTF
TRBV7-8 . CASSLGAPQVAETQYF
TRBV5-5 . CASSLNLRSSYNEQFF
TRBV14 . CASSVRQVLPFSGNTIYF
TRBV18 TRBD2 CASFPNSGISYNEQFF
TRBV29-1 TRBD1 CSVEADRATEAFF
TRBV7-9 TRBD2 CASSLVPSGTQETQYF